This T cell receptor beta chain was found in a study of blood T cell repertoires in COVID-19. Study summary: The origin of the acute and convalescent COVID-19 samples was the United States, Italy and Spain. T cells, B-cell-depleted T cells, or PBMCs supplied cDNA or gDNA.

Symptom resolution, clearance, or two negative PCRs marked the recovered donors of Cohort 3. Only in-frame clones appear in the TCRdb table, and some are missing; sequencing was by immunoSEQ multiplex PCR. The table lists 200,000 to 250,000 clones, roughly nine tenths of them singletons. The CDR3 runs 18 residues. The germline gives CDR1 MDHEN, CDR2 SYDVKM. V shed 6 bases and J 7 bases; nucleotides not matched to a gene: 17. The chain couples TRBV28 to TRBJ1-4, with 10 bases fitting TRBD1. This receptor was obtained from a woman in her thirties who had recovered from COVID-19. Sequencing was carried out using PBMCs or T cells enriched from blood (not recorded which). Here the CDR3 reads CASRRQGAGGGGSEKLFF. The CDR3 nucleotides are TGTGCCAGCAGGAGACAGGGGGCGGGAGGTGGTGGTAGTGAAAAACTGTTTTTT.